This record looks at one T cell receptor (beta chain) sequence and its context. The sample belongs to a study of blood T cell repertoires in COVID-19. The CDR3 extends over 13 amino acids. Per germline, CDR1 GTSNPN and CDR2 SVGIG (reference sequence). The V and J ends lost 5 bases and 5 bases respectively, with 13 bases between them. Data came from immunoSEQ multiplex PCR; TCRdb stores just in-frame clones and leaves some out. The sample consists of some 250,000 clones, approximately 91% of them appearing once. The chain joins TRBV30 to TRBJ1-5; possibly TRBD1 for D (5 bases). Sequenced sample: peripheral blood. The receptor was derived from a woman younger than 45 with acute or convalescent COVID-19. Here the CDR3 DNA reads TGTGCCTGGGGCCAGGGTTTTCATCAGCCCCAGCATTTT. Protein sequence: CAWGQGFHQPQHF.